The 10 T cell receptor beta chains below all came from one sample that was sequenced in a study of Ad26.COV2.S vaccination and SARS-CoV-2 variants. TCRdb keeps only in-frame clones here, not all; method: immunoSEQ multiplex PCR. The sample has 400,000 to 450,000 clones, about nine tenths seen once. Described treatment: over 15 received Ad26.COV2.S at low or high dose, single or two shots; about five received placebo; per-sample allocation not given. Material that was analyzed had been drawn on day 63 after the first vaccine or placebo injection. The material was peripheral blood, obtained in a trial of Ad26.COV2.S vaccine versus placebo. The source is a person aged 18-65 years who received the Ad26.COV2.S COVID-19 vaccine or a placebo.

The chain carries TRBV7-8 and TRBJ2-7; 7 positions match TRBD1. The junction had 4 bases not matched to a gene; V was cut back by 6 bases and J by 2 bases. This CDR3 spans 13 amino acids. The germline V gene has CDR1 SGHVS and CDR2 FQNEAQ. The CDR3 coding sequence is TGTGCCAGCAGGCGACAGGGCGCCTACGAGCAGTACTTC. Translated: CASRRQGAYEQYF.

Concerning this clone itself: This specimen includes other DNA sequences encoding the same CDR3. The V and J genes are TRBV5-1 and TRBJ1-1; D remains unclear. The germline CDR1 and CDR2 sequences are SGHRS and YFSETQ. The CDR3 sequence is 15 residues long. V lost 0 bases to trimming and J lost 0 bases, with 9 bases between them. The DNA for the CDR3 is TGCGCCAGCAGCTTGGCCGGCAGTATGAACACTGAAGCTTTCTTT. This translates into CASSLAGSMNTEAFF.

V gene TRBV4-3 combines with J gene TRBJ1-2; unclear D gene. Between the trimmed V and J ends, which lost 8 bases and 8 bases, there was a span of 24 bases. There are 15 residues in the CDR3. Per germline, CDR1 LGHNA and CDR2 YSLEER. The CDR3: CASRREGTAMEGYTF. For the CDR3, the DNA is TGCGCCAGCCGCCGTGAGGGTACGGCGATGGAAGGCTACACCTTC.

V gene TRBV6-5 combines with J gene TRBJ1-1; 8 nucleotides match TRBD1. This CDR3 region has 11 residues. Germline V gives CDR1 MNHEY, CDR2 SVGAGI. Trimming took 8 bases from V and 7 from J; bases not matched to a gene: 3. CDR3 DNA sequence: TGTGCCAGCTGGGACAGGAGTGAAGCTTTCTTT. Amino acids: CASWDRSEAFF.

The chain joins TRBV7-3 to TRBJ2-1, with 7 positions matching TRBD1. The V and J ends lost 5 bases and 9 bases, in that order; junction bases with no gene match: 22. Per germline, CDR1 SGHTA and CDR2 FQGTGA. CDR3 length: 18 residues. The CDR3 region has the DNA TGTGCCAGCAGCCCGATGAACCTGGCAGGGGGAGTTTTTGGTGAGCAGTTCTTC. Translated: CASSPMNLAGGVFGEQFF. Based on the CDR3 plus reference TRBV7-3 and TRBJ2-1, the full variable domain is GAGVSQTPSNKVTEKGKYVELRCDPISGHTALYWYRQSLGQGPEFLIYFQGTGAADDSGLPNDRFFAVRPEGSVSTLKIQRTERGDSAVYLCASSPMNLAGGVFGEQFFGPGTRLTVL.

The V and J genes are TRBV9 and TRBJ1-1, with TRBD1 identical over 7 bases. The CDR3 consists of 17 residues. V dropped 4 bases and J dropped 1; count of bases not matched to a gene: 13. Germline lookup yields CDR1 SGDLS and CDR2 YYNGEE. As DNA, the CDR3 is TGTGCCAGCAGCCCAGATAGGAGGGGGCCAGGGAACACTGAAGCTTTCTTT. It yields the protein CASSPDRRGPGNTEAFF.

This sequence joins TRBV6-5 and TRBJ1-5, with D tentatively TRBD1 (5 bases). The CDR3 has 15 amino acids. CDR1 MNHEY and CDR2 SVGAGI come from the germline V gene. Trimming took 6 bases from V and 8 from J, leaving 20 bases between them. The CDR3 loop reads CASSLTDPGVEPQHF. As DNA, the CDR3 is TGTGCCAGCAGCTTGACAGACCCGGGCGTGGAGCCCCAGCATTTT.

The V call is TRBV19, the J call TRBJ2-1, with 13 bases lining up with TRBD2. The V gene end was trimmed by 7 bases and the J gene end by 1 base; junction bases not matched to a gene: 7. This CDR3 spans 17 amino acids. Germline V gene sequence: CDR1 LNHDA, CDR2 SQIVND (reference sequence). The DNA for the CDR3 is TGTGCCAGTACCCGGACTAGCGGGAGTAATTCCTACAATGAGCAGTTCTTC. Its protein product is CASTRTSGSNSYNEQFF.

This sequence joins TRBV10-3 and TRBJ2-1; D is possibly TRBD2 (5 bases). The CDR3 is made up of 19 amino acids. The V and J ends lost 2 bases and 2 bases respectively, with 22 bases between them. Germline CDR1 ENHRY, CDR2 SYGVKD. The CDR3 nucleotides read TGTGCCATCAGTGAGGGACGCGCTGGTCGGACTCCAACCTACAATGAGCAGTTCTTC. It encodes CAISEGRAGRTPTYNEQFF.

The V and J genes are TRBV6-2 or TRBV6-3 and TRBJ2-7, with a tentative D call TRBD2 (6 bases). Germline CDR1 reads MNHEY; CDR2 reads SVGEGT. Between the trimmed V and J ends, which lost 0 bases and 2 bases, there was a span of 14 bases. CDR3 length: 16 amino acids. The CDR3 DNA sequence: TGTGCCAGCAGTTACTCGGTTTTTACGGGAGCCTACGAGCAGTACTTC. Amino acids: CASSYSVFTGAYEQYF.